This T cell receptor (beta chain) came from a study of blood T cell repertoires in COVID-19. Study overall: Acute and convalescent COVID-19 samples came from the United States, Italy and Spain. PBMCs, B-cell-depleted T cells, or T cells were the source of the cDNA or gDNA that made up the material.

Across fewer than 25 US areas, participants ranged in age from roughly 18 to 89 years. Unmatched junction bases numbered 9, after V lost 1 base and J lost 4 bases. The CDR3 spans 16 residues. In germline, CDR1 is SGDLS, CDR2 YYNGEE. Per the study methods: By means of reference gene primer amplification, nucleated cell counts were estimated. Assay: immunoSEQ multiplex PCR; the TCRdb copy retains only in-frame clones and omits some. V and J calls and clone size are copied from that table; D and trimming were computed from the DNA. The table has approximately 240,000 clones, about 85% seen once. The sample taken for sequencing was PBMCs or T cells enriched from blood (not recorded which). The clonotype comes from a woman in her thirties with acute COVID-19. V usage is TRBV9 and J usage is TRBJ2-5; 8 positions agree with TRBD2. CDR3 sequence reads: CASSVSGLADGETQYF. In DNA form, the CDR3 reads TGTGCCAGCAGCGTATCAGGACTAGCTGACGGAGAGACCCAGTACTTC.